What follows describes a single T cell receptor (beta chain). The length of the CDR3 is 14 residues. Germline loops: CDR1 WSHSY, CDR2 SAAADI. The junction had 4 bases not matched to a gene; V was cut back by 2 bases and J by 9 bases. These data belong to a study of blood T cell repertoires in COVID-19. Study-wide context: From T cells, B-cell-depleted T cells, or PBMCs came the material, which was cDNA or gDNA.

Original analysis: Estimation of nucleated cell counts relied on the amplification of reference gene primers. TCRdb's copy holds only in-frame clones and misses some; the assay was immunoSEQ multiplex PCR. V, J and clone size were drawn from that table, and D and trimming were deduced from the DNA. Here the sample spans 200,000 to 250,000 clones, roughly 83% being singletons. The study drew participants aged about 18 to 90 years from 20 to 30 US areas. Recovered status in Cohort 3 required two negative PCRs, clearance, or symptom resolution. The receptor was derived from a woman between 45 and 65 years old who had recovered from COVID-19. The sequencing sample was made of PBMCs or T cells enriched from blood (not recorded which). V is TRBV10-2 and J is TRBJ1-6; 7 nucleotides align to TRBD1. The CDR3 region has the DNA TGCGCCAGCAGTGAGCTCACAGGGGTTTCACCCCTCCACTTT. Its translation: CASSELTGVSPLHF.